Presented here are 22 T cell receptor beta chains from one specimen sequenced in a study of tumor-infiltrating lymphocytes in localized non-small cell lung cancer (dated by TCRdb to the early 2020s). Libraries were prepared through the immunoSEQ multiplex PCR assay. The source is immuneACCESS, and TCRdb retained only in-frame sequences with V and J called. Part of the clones is not carried over; for the studies checked, unresolved V genes explain less than half of this, and the remainder is unexplained. In this sample the table shows approximately 21,000 clones, over 70% of which occur a single time. Roughly 3.5% of the sample rests with the top ten. The source material was lung tumor tissue. The receptors were sampled from a human donor with non-small cell lung cancer.

The V call is TRBV7-9, the J call TRBJ1-3; 8 bases fit TRBD1. There are 18 residues in the CDR3. The germline gives CDR1 SEHNR, CDR2 FQNEAQ (reference sequence). The junction had 12 bases not matched to a gene; V was cut back by 5 bases and J by 0 bases. The CDR3 DNA sequence: TGTGCCAGCAGCCTACGGGACAGGCGATTATTCTCTGGAAACACCATATATTTT. Its protein is CASSLRDRRLFSGNTIYF.

This sequence joins TRBV5-6 and TRBJ2-5; maybe TRBD1 (6 bases). CDR3 length: 14 residues. V dropped 3 bases and J dropped 5 bases, with 14 bases sitting between them. CDR1 and CDR2 (germline): SGHDT, YYEEEE. The CDR3 sequence: CASSYRSQGETQYF. The CDR3 DNA is TGTGCCAGCAGCTACCGGTCCCAGGGGGAGACCCAGTACTTC.

This chain uses TRBV5-6 with TRBJ2-5, with D uncertain. V lost 1 base to trimming and J lost 2 bases, with 6 bases between them. The CDR3 is 13 amino acids. Per the germline V gene, CDR1 is SGHDT and CDR2 is YYEEEE. The CDR3 loop reads CASSLYLQETQYF. The CDR3 bases are TGTGCCAGCAGCTTGTACCTACAAGAGACCCAGTACTTC.

Only one count was recorded for this clone. In nucleotides, the CDR3 is TGTGCCAGCTCACCACCCTTACTAGCGGGAGGCCCGGGCACCGGGGAGCTGTTTTTT. Its translation is CASSPPLLAGGPGTGELFF. The chain couples TRBV18 to TRBJ2-2; 12 bases map to TRBD2. This CDR3 spans 19 amino acids. Looked up from germline, CDR1 is KGHSH and CDR2 is LQKENI. Trimming cost V 0 bases and J 4 bases; bases outside gene matches: 9.

The V and J genes are TRBV19 and TRBJ1-5; D call uncertain. The CDR3 totals 14 residues. V was cut by 6 bases and J by 2 bases, with 11 bases left in between. The germline V gene encodes CDR1 LNHDA and CDR2 SQIVND (reference sequence). CDR3 nucleotides: TGTGCCAGTAGAGACTCGGGTCGCAATCAGCCCCAGCATTTT. Protein sequence: CASRDSGRNQPQHF.

In its sample, this clone was seen a few times. The chain links TRBV19 to TRBJ2-7; D possibly matches TRBD1 or TRBD2 (5 bases each). Germline-derived CDR1 and CDR2 are LNHDA and SQIVND (reference sequence). Trimming shortened V by 2 bases and J by 8 bases, and 10 bases separated the two germline ends. There are 12 residues in the CDR3. The CDR3 protein is CASSIILGQQYF. The CDR3 DNA is TGTGCCAGTAGTATAATCCTGGGACAGCAGTACTTC.

This clone was picked up a small number of times. V usage is TRBV7-2 and J usage is TRBJ2-1, with a weak D call TRBD2 (5 bases). The germline V and J ends were trimmed by 4 bases and 5 bases, with 18 bases remaining between them. There are 16 residues in the CDR3. Germline V gives CDR1 SGHTA, CDR2 FQGNSA. CDR3 amino acids: CASSSRSSGKDNEQFF. The CDR3 DNA reads as TGTGCCAGCAGCTCCCGATCCAGCGGAAAGGACAATGAGCAGTTCTTC.

Points on this clone: The identical CDR3 is also encoded by other nucleotide sequences in the sample. V usage is TRBV11-3 and J usage is TRBJ2-1; maybe TRBD2 (5 bases). The V end was cut by 1 base, the J end by 4 bases, with 5 bases between. The CDR3 contains 13 residues. CDR1 and CDR2 (germline): SGHNT, YENEEA. The CDR3 reads CASSLGGYNEQFF. For the CDR3, the DNA is TGTGCCAGCAGCTTAGGAGGGTACAATGAGCAGTTCTTC.

This clone came up once. The chain is built from TRBV5-1 and TRBJ1-2; 8 nucleotides match TRBD1. Per the germline V gene, CDR1 is SGHRS and CDR2 is YFSETQ. This CDR3 spans 14 amino acids. The V segment lost 0 bases and the J segment 4 bases; nucleotides outside the gene matches: 2. The CDR3 DNA reads as TGCGCCAGCAGCTTGGAGGGGACAGGCTATGGCTACACCTTC. Translating gives CASSLEGTGYGYTF. Complete variable domain (other parts from reference TRBV5-1 and TRBJ1-2): KAGVTQTPRYLIKTRGQQVTLSCSPISGHRSVSWYQQTPGQGLQFLFEYFSETQRNKGNFPGRFSGRQFSNSRSEMNVSTLELGDSALYLCASSLEGTGYGYTFGSGTRLTVV.

The chain employs TRBV10-2 and TRBJ2-1; D perhaps matches TRBD2 (6 bases). The V end lost 2 bases, the J end lost 3 bases, and 8 bases lay between the germline ends. Germline lookup yields CDR1 WSHSY and CDR2 SAAADI. This CDR3 is 14 amino acids long. The CDR3 loop is CASSENGGYNEQFF. For the CDR3, the DNA is TGCGCCAGCAGTGAGAACGGGGGCTACAATGAGCAGTTCTTC.

The V and J genes are TRBV6-5 and TRBJ1-2, with a possible D match to TRBD1 (5 bases). Germline CDR1 and CDR2: MNHEY and SVGAGI. The length of the CDR3 is 14 residues. Trimming cost V 4 bases and J 6 bases, with 15 bases left between them. CDR3 residues: CASSSTVLSDGYTF. CDR3 DNA sequence: TGTGCCAGCAGTTCGACAGTCCTATCAGATGGCTACACCTTC.

V and J are TRBV27 and TRBJ1-1; 8 bases line up with TRBD1. Germline loops: CDR1 MNHEY, CDR2 SMNVEV (reference sequence). This CDR3 comprises 15 residues. V was pared by 5 bases and J by 3 bases, with 8 bases of the junction left unmatched. The DNA of the CDR3 is TGTGCCAGCAGTCCTCGACAGGGGAGGTACACTGAAGCTTTCTTT. This codes for CASSPRQGRYTEAFF.

This clone showed up just once. The chain recombines TRBV19 with TRBJ1-2, with 8 positions matching TRBD1. The germline V gene has CDR1 LNHDA and CDR2 SQIVND (reference sequence). This CDR3 contains 15 residues. Trimming at V came to 2 bases and at J to 7 bases, leaving 9 bases not matched to a gene. The CDR3 reads CASSITGGQAIGYTF. In nucleotides, the CDR3 is TGTGCCAGTAGTATAACCGGGGGACAGGCGATTGGCTACACCTTC.

This rearrangement joins TRBV7-2 to TRBJ1-2; the D gene is possibly TRBD1 (6 bases). V lost 5 bases and J lost 7, with 14 bases in between. The germline gives CDR1 SGHTA, CDR2 FQGNSA. The CDR3 loop spans 13 amino acids. The CDR3 region is CASSVTQGSGYTF. In DNA, the CDR3 is TGTGCCAGCAGCGTAACACAGGGTTCTGGCTACACCTTC. Drawing the rest from reference TRBV7-2 and TRBJ1-2, the complete variable domain is GAGVSQSPSNKVTEKGKDVELRCDPISGHTALYWYRQSLGQGLEFLIYFQGNSAPDKSGLPSDRFSAERTGGSVSTLTIQRTQQEDSAVYLCASSVTQGSGYTFGSGTRLTVV.

The CDR3 sequence: CASSAREGRQPQHF. In DNA form, the CDR3 reads TGTGCCAGCAGTGCCCGAGAGGGACGGCAGCCCCAGCATTTT. V usage is TRBV2 and J usage is TRBJ1-5; TRBD1 might be the D (5 bases). Trimming removed 4 bases at V and 7 bases at J, with 14 bases between. The CDR3 totals 14 residues. Germline loops: CDR1 SNHLY, CDR2 FYNNEI.

This clone was counted once. The chain carries TRBV18 and TRBJ2-2; a weak D match, TRBD2 (6 bases). The CDR3 has 13 amino acids. V lost 6 bases, J lost 7 bases, and 12 bases lay in between. Germline values: CDR1 KGHSH, CDR2 LQKENI. CDR3 sequence: CASSPERVGELFF. DNA of the CDR3: TGTGCCAGCTCCCCCGAGCGGGTCGGGGAGCTGTTTTTT.

This clone was counted only a few times. The V and J genes are TRBV7-2 and TRBJ1-2; D unclear. Germline CDR1 reads SGHTA; CDR2 reads FQGNSA. V lost 0 bases to trimming and J lost 8 bases, with 16 bases between them. The CDR3 is 15 amino acids. CDR3 in DNA: TGTGCCAGCAGCTTAGCGCTGTCAGGCGAATTGGGCTACACCTTC. As protein: CASSLALSGELGYTF.

This chain connects TRBV30 to TRBJ2-5, with D perhaps matching TRBD1 (5 bases). Per germline, CDR1 GTSNPN and CDR2 SVGIG (reference sequence). This CDR3 comprises 14 residues. V was clipped by 3 bases and J by 5 bases, with 16 bases between them. This CDR3 reads CAWRRLGVLETQYF. Here the CDR3 DNA reads TGTGCCTGGAGAAGGTTAGGGGTGTTGGAGACCCAGTACTTC.

This clone was found once. The chain joins TRBV11-2 to TRBJ2-1; 7 positions agree with TRBD1. This CDR3 has 15 amino acids. Trimming cost V 4 bases and J 4 bases; bases outside gene matches: 7. Germline V CDR1 and CDR2: SGHAT, FQNNGV. The CDR3 reads CASSYNRDSYNEQFF. The CDR3, as DNA: TGTGCCAGCAGCTACAACCGGGACAGTTACAATGAGCAGTTCTTC.

J is TRBJ1-5 and V is TRBV14, with a tentative D call TRBD1 (5 bases). The V gene lost 1 base and the J gene lost 9 bases, with 13 bases spanning the gap. Germline CDR1 reads SGHDN; CDR2 reads FVKESK. This CDR3 is 14 amino acids long. CDR3 sequence: CASSQAGTQRPQHF. The CDR3 DNA is TGTGCCAGCAGCCAAGCTGGGACCCAGCGGCCCCAGCATTTT.

V usage is TRBV6-1 and J usage is TRBJ1-5; D is ambiguous. This CDR3 spans 16 amino acids. CDR1 is MNHNS and CDR2 is SASEGT in the germline V gene. V lost 1 base and J 5 bases, leaving 15 bases between the germline ends. The CDR3 DNA follows: TGTGCCAGCAGTGAAGTTTTGGCCGTCTTCCATCAGCCCCAGCATTTT. This gives the protein CASSEVLAVFHQPQHF.

This chain connects TRBV29-1 to TRBJ2-1; D is ambiguous. The CDR3 covers 11 residues. CDR1 SQVTM and CDR2 ANQGSEA come from the germline V gene. The CDR3 spells CTAREQNEQFF. CDR3 nucleotide sequence: TGCACGGCCCGAGAGCAGAATGAGCAGTTCTTC.